These 19 T cell receptor beta chains share one sample of origin, sequenced in a study of cytomegalovirus exposure and HLA in healthy donors. 13 Jbeta primers and 60 Vbeta primers were used for the PCR. Libraries were prepared by immunoSEQ multiplex PCR; TCRdb keeps only in-frame clonotypes and omits some of them. The sample yields around 63,000 clones, 65% to 80% seen once. The sequenced sample consisted of PBMCs. The receptor source for this set is a woman aged 25 to 45 in good health and CMV-seronegative.

This rearrangement joins TRBV28 to TRBJ1-2; D perhaps matches TRBD1 (6 bases). Germline V gene sequence: CDR1 MDHEN, CDR2 SYDVKM. The CDR3 extends over 12 amino acids. The V end was cut by 5 bases, the J end by 7 bases, with 11 bases between. As DNA, the CDR3 is TGTGCCAGCAGTGCACAGGGATCTGGCTACACCTTC. Protein sequence: CASSAQGSGYTF.

This rearrangement joins TRBV5-6 to TRBJ2-3, with 8 positions matching TRBD1. The CDR3 covers 16 residues. Germline V gene lookup returns CDR1 SGHDT and CDR2 YYEEEE. The trim removed 1 base at V and 1 base at J, leaving 5 bases unmatched. As DNA, the CDR3 is TGTGCCAGCAGCTTGTCCCAGGGGGCAGGCACAGATACGCAGTATTTT. This codes for CASSLSQGAGTDTQYF.

The chain employs TRBV6-6 and TRBJ1-3; no firm D call. This CDR3 comprises 15 residues. Germline loops: CDR1 MNHNY, CDR2 SVGAGI (reference sequence). V shed 3 bases and J shed 0 bases, with 9 bases lying between them. The DNA of the CDR3 is TGTGCCAGCAGTTATCCTTCCGGCTCTGGAAACACCATATATTTT. It codes for CASSYPSGSGNTIYF.

This clone occurred a few times. This chain links TRBV4-3 with TRBJ1-2, with TRBD1 matching 9 bases. CDR3 length: 16 residues. Germline V gene lookup returns CDR1 LGHNA and CDR2 YSLEER. Trimming removed 3 bases from V and 1 base from J; junction bases left unmatched: 6. CDR3 sequence reads: CASSHSGTGINYGYTF. In DNA, the CDR3 is TGCGCCAGCAGCCACTCCGGGACAGGGATTAACTATGGCTACACCTTC.

The chain carries TRBV4-1 and TRBJ1-1, with TRBD1 matching 12 bases. The CDR3 is 16 amino acids. Germline-derived CDR1 and CDR2 are MGHRA and YSYEKL. The trim removed 4 bases at V and 3 bases at J, leaving 6 bases unmatched. The CDR3 nucleotides are TGCGCCAGCAGCCCGGGACAGGGGGCCGCGGACACTGAAGCTTTCTTT. This codes for CASSPGQGAADTEAFF.

The rearrangement joins TRBV19 to TRBJ2-5, with D possibly TRBD1 on 6 matching bases. The better agreement between TRBJ2-7 and the DNA end casts doubt on the J call. CDR1 LNHDA and CDR2 SQIVND come from the germline V gene (reference sequence). The CDR3 is 11 amino acids. CDR3 protein: CASTGENEQYF. The CDR3 DNA follows: TGTGCCAGTACAGGGGAAAACGAGCAGTACTTC.

The gene calls are TRBV29-1 and TRBJ2-7; tentative D call: TRBD2 (6 bases). Trimming shortened V by 6 bases and J by 6 bases, and 15 bases separated the two germline ends. This CDR3 spans 12 amino acids. The germline V gene encodes CDR1 SQVTM and CDR2 ANQGSEA. DNA for the CDR3: TGCAGCGTCGCGGGGCCGGGGAGCGAGCAGTACGTC. It yields the protein CSVAGPGSEQYV.

V usage is TRBV6-6 and J usage is TRBJ2-2, with 8 bases fitting TRBD2. Trimming removed 2 bases from V and 2 bases from J; junction bases left unmatched: 4. Germline lookup yields CDR1 MNHNY and CDR2 SVGAGI (reference sequence). The CDR3 runs 16 residues. The CDR3 DNA sequence: TGTGCCAGCAGTTACATCGGGGGGGGCAACACCGGGGAGCTGTTTTTT. The encoded protein is CASSYIGGGNTGELFF.

This rearrangement joins TRBV11-3 to TRBJ2-1; TRBD2 aligns across 10 bases. The CDR3 is made up of 17 amino acids. Germline V lookup: CDR1 SGHNT, CDR2 YENEEA. Trimming cost V 1 base and J 8 bases; bases outside gene matches: 11. The CDR3 region is CASSLGLAGVSGDEQFF. As DNA, the CDR3 is TGTGCCAGCAGCTTAGGCCTAGCGGGGGTCTCTGGGGATGAGCAGTTCTTC. The entire variable domain, with the rest obtained from reference TRBV11-3 and TRBJ2-1, is as follows: EAGVVQSPRYKIIEKKQPVAFWCNPISGHNTLYWYLQNLGQGPELLIRYENEEAVDDSQLPKDRFSAERLKGVDSTLKIQPAELGDSAVYLCASSLGLAGVSGDEQFFGPGTRLTVL.

The chain combines TRBV5-1 with TRBJ2-2; maybe TRBD1 (6 bases). CDR3 length equals 16 residues. Germline CDR1 reads SGHRS; CDR2 reads YFSETQ. V lost 2 bases to trimming and J lost 5 bases, with 16 bases between them. CDR3 sequence (DNA): TGCGCCAGCAGCTTTAACGGGCAGGGGAATACCGGGGAGCTGTTTTTT. As protein: CASSFNGQGNTGELFF.

The chain recombines TRBV5-4 with TRBJ2-5, with 8 bases that match TRBD2. J gave up 5 bases and V 1 base, and 10 bases lay outside the gene matches. Germline values: CDR1 SGHNT, CDR2 YYREEE (reference sequence). The CDR3 totals 16 residues. This CDR3 is CASSLMTGGPVETQYF. In nucleotides, the CDR3 is TGTGCCAGCAGCTTGATGACGGGAGGGCCGGTCGAGACCCAGTACTTC.

The chain employs TRBV5-4 and TRBJ1-2, with TRBD1 matching over 11 bases. V shed 2 bases, J shed 7 bases, and the junction held 7 bases outside the gene matches. CDR3 length: 15 residues. Germline values: CDR1 SGHNT, CDR2 YYREEE (reference sequence). Written as DNA, the CDR3 is TGTGCCAGCAGCTTTGTTGGACAGGGGGCAAGTGGCTACACCTTC. It codes for CASSFVGQGASGYTF.

The rearrangement joins TRBV6-1 to TRBJ1-5; no clear D. In germline, CDR1 is MNHNS, CDR2 SASEGT. This CDR3 has 13 amino acids. V lost 6 bases and J lost 3, with 9 bases in between. The CDR3 DNA sequence: TGTGCCAGCAGCCAGGAGGTCAATCAGCCCCAGCATTTT. It codes for CASSQEVNQPQHF.

The chain couples TRBV6-5 to TRBJ1-2; TRBD1 matches 7 bases. The CDR3 covers 14 residues. The V gene's germline CDR1 is MNHEY and CDR2 SVGAGI. After removal of 5 bases from V and 2 bases from J, the junction contained 5 bases not matched to a gene. The CDR3 nucleotides are TGTGCCAGCAGTCGCCAACAGGGGAACTATGGCTACACCTTC. Translation gives CASSRQQGNYGYTF.

V gene TRBV4-3 combines with J gene TRBJ1-1; D call uncertain. CDR1 is LGHNA, CDR2 YSLEER, per germline. V gave up 0 bases and J gave up 7 bases, with 9 bases separating them. There are 13 residues in the CDR3. The CDR3 here is CASSQEREIEAFF. The CDR3 DNA sequence: TGCGCCAGCAGCCAAGAGCGAGAGATTGAAGCTTTCTTT.

The V gene is TRBV5-1, the J gene TRBJ2-5; D uncertain. The CDR3 covers 15 residues. Trimming removed 0 bases at V and 3 bases at J, with 12 bases between. Germline V lookup: CDR1 SGHRS, CDR2 YFSETQ. CDR3 sequence reads: CASSLVGGREETQYF. In DNA form, the CDR3 reads TGCGCCAGCAGCTTGGTAGGCGGCCGCGAAGAGACCCAGTACTTC.

CDR3 residues: CASSLGVGQNTGELFF. The CDR3 DNA reads TGTGCCAGCAGCCTTGGGGTGGGGCAGAACACCGGGGAGCTGTTTTTT. V gene TRBV9 combines with J gene TRBJ2-2, with a weak D call TRBD1 (5 bases). The CDR3 is made up of 16 amino acids. V gave up 4 bases and J gave up 1 base, with 14 bases separating them. Germline V gene data show CDR1 as SGDLS and CDR2 as YYNGEE.

The chain couples TRBV29-1 to TRBJ1-2; TRBD1 agrees at 8 bases. This CDR3 comprises 14 residues. CDR1 is SQVTM and CDR2 is ANQGSEA in the germline V gene. Trimming removed 5 bases from V and 8 bases from J; junction bases left unmatched: 13. CDR3 amino acids: CSVHDQGAFGGYTF. As DNA, the CDR3 is TGCAGCGTTCACGACCAGGGGGCTTTCGGAGGCTACACCTTC.

V usage is TRBV6-5 and J usage is TRBJ1-2; no firm D call. V was cut by 5 bases and J by 1 base, with 8 bases left in between. The CDR3 is made up of 13 amino acids. Per germline, CDR1 MNHEY and CDR2 SVGAGI. The CDR3 DNA follows: TGTGCCAGCAGTGTACGGGTTAACTATGGCTACACCTTC. It encodes CASSVRVNYGYTF.